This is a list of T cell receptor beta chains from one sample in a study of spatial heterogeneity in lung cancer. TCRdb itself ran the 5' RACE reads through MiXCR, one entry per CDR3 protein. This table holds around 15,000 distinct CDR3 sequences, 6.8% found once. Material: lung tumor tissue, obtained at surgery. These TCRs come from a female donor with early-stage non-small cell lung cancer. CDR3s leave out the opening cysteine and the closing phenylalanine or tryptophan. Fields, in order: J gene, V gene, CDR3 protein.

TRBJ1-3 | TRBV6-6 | ATIPGENTIY
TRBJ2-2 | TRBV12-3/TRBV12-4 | ASEKNTGELF
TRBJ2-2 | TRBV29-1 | SVDGGQGTGELF
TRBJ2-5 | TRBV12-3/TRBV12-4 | ASSPTPRETQY
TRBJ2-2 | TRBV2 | ASSDEQFHTGELF
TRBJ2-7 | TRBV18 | ASSNREGSYEQY
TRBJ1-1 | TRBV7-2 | ASSLVGGRRASTEAF
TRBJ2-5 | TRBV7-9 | ASSLGTGNQETQY
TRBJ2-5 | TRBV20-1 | SANRQGAPQETQY
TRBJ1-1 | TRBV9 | ASSVATGFEAF
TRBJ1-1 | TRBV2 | ASSNRAPEAF
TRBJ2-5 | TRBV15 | ATSRDVQQETQY
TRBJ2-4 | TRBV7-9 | ASSLGRERGFQY
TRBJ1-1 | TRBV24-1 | ATGANTEAF
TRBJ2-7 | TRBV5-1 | ASSWTPGSANYEQY
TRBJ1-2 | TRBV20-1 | SARWLSKQGHYGYT
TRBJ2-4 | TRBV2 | ASSLVGNIQY
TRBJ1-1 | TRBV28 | ASRLGDRETTEAF
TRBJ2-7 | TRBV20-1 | SARDPQGPGEQY
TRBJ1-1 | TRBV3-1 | ASSQVGENTEAF
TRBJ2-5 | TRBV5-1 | ASSPVGSVQETQY
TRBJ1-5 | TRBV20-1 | SAHGQGALSNQPQH
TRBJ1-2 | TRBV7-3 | ASSPTGSAGYT
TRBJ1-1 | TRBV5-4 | ASSSRQGAEAF
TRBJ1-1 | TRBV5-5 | ASSLPAEAF
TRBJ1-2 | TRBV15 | ATSSGRNYGYT
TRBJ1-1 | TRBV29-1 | SVNGQAGTEAF
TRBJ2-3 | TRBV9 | ASSVVSRNTDTQY
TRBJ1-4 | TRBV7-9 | AITDRVREKLF
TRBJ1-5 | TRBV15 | ATSRVGAEEKPQH